This T cell receptor beta chain was recovered during a study of T cells and copy number aberrations in small-cell lung cancer. Findings and limits, study-wide: Tumors showed lower T-cell density, richness and clonality than adjacent lung, though density did not differ significantly. Tumor regions shared few clones; roughly 79.9-97.7% were region-restricted.

In regard to this clone: Its antigen is not known.

Clones were sequenced by immunoSEQ multiplex PCR, and TCRdb holds only the in-frame ones, with some missing. There are about 1,300 clones in the sample; about four fifths occur only once, and approximately 3% lies in the top ten. Donors were all either smokers or heavy second-hand smokers. Germline-derived CDR1 and CDR2 are SQVTM and ANQGSEA. The CDR3 sequence is 14 residues long. V was pared by 4 bases and J by 0 bases, with 10 bases between. The receptor was isolated from a woman aged 45-60 years with small cell lung cancer. The V gene is TRBV29-1, the J gene TRBJ1-5; no clear D gene. Sequencing input: tumor tissue. CDR3 loop: CSVVVADSNQPQHF. CDR3 coding DNA: TGCAGCGTTGTAGTCGCTGATAGCAATCAGCCCCAGCATTTT.